The clone carrying this T cell receptor beta chain occurred many times. No antigen is known for it. Germline CDR1 is MGHDK and CDR2 is SYGVNS. This CDR3 comprises 15 residues. V was trimmed by 4 bases and J by 0 bases, leaving 9 bases between them. This sample is part of a study of early T cells in non-severe SARS-CoV-2 infection. Study details: Sequencing input comprised bulk RNA from unsorted whole blood; chain pairing was not available.

TCRdb recomputed calls from the 5' RACE reads with MiXCR, one row per CDR3 protein. The data contain 100,000 to 120,000 distinct CDR3 sequences, about 12% of them singletons. General study results and limits: Lookups in VDJdb leaned toward anti-spike CD8 responses and missed private and CD4 specificities.

The V and J genes are TRBV25-1 and TRBJ1-4; D not resolved. The sequenced material came from whole blood. The receptor's source is an adult who was a healthcare worker with PCR-confirmed SARS-CoV-2 infection or an uninfected control (not recorded which). This CDR3 is CASSVQKPTNEKLFF. CDR3 DNA: TGTGCCAGCAGTGTGCAGAAACCAACTAATGAAAAACTGTTTTTT.